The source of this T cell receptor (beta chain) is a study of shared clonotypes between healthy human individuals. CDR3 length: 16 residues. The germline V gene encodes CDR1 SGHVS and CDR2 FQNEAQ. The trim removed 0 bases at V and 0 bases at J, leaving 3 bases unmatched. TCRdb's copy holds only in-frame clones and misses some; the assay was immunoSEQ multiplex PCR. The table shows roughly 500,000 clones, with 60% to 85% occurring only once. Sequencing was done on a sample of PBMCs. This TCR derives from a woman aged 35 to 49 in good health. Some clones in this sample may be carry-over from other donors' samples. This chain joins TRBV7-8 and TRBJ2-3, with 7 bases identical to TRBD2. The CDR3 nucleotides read TGTGCCAGCAGCTTAGCGCGGGGGTGGAGCACAGATACGCAGTATTTT. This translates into CASSLARGWSTDTQYF.